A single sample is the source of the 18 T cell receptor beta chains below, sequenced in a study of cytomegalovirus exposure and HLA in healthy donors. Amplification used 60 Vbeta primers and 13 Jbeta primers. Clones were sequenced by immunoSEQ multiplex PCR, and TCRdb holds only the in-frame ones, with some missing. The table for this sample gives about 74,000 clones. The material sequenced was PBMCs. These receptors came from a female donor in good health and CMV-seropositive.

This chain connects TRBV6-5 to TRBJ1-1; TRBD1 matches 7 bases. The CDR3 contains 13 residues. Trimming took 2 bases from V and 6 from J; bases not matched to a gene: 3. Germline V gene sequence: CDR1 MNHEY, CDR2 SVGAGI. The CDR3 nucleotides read TGTGCCAGCAGTTACGGAGGGGGCTCTGAAGCTTTCTTT. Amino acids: CASSYGGGSEAFF.

CDR3 nucleotides: TGTGCCAGTAGCCTCAGGGGCGATAATTCACCCCTCCACTTT. Protein: CASSLRGDNSPLHF. The gene calls are TRBV19 and TRBJ1-6; TRBD1 is a possible D gene (6 bases). The CDR3 sequence is 14 residues long. The germline V gene encodes CDR1 LNHDA and CDR2 SQIVND (reference sequence). Trimming stripped 6 bases from V and 5 bases from J, with 11 bases between.

In nucleotides, the CDR3 is TGTGCCAGCAGCGAGACTAGCGGGGCGCAGTTCTTC. Amino acids: CASSETSGAQFF. The chain couples TRBV9 to TRBJ2-1, with 11 nucleotides matching TRBD2. CDR3 length: 12 residues. J lost 12 bases, V lost 3 bases, and 2 bases had no gene match. Germline V CDR1 and CDR2: SGDLS, YYNGEE.

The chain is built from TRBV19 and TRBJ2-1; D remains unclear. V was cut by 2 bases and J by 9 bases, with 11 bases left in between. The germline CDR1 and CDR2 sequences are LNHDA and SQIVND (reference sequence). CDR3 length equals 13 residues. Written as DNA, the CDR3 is TGTGCCAGTAGTATAAGCGCCTCTCCTGAGCAGTTCTTC. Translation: CASSISASPEQFF.

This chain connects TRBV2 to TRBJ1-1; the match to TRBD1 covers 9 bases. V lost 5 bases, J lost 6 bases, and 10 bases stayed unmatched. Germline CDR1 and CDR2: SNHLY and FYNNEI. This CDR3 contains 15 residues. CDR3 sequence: CASSRAGTGSPEAFF. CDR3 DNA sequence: TGTGCCAGCAGTAGAGCCGGGACAGGGTCGCCTGAAGCTTTCTTT.

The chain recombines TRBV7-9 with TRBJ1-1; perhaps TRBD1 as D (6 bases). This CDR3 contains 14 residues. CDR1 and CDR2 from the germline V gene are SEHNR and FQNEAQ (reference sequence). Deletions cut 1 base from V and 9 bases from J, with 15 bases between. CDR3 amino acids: CASSLVGVTGKAFF. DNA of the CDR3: TGTGCCAGCAGCTTAGTAGGGGTTACAGGGAAAGCTTTCTTT.

The CDR3 protein is CASSQTATNEKLFF. The CDR3 nucleotides are TGCGCCAGCAGCCAAACTGCAACTAATGAAAAACTGTTTTTT. The chain links TRBV5-1 to TRBJ1-4; D remains ambiguous. Trimming stripped 4 bases from V and 0 bases from J, with 7 bases between. The germline gives CDR1 SGHRS, CDR2 YFSETQ. The CDR3 runs to 14 residues.

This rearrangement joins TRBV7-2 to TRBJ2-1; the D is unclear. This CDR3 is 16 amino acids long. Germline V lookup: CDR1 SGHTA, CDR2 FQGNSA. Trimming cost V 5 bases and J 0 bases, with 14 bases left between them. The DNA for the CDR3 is TGTGCCAGCAGCCCTCGACAACGATCCTCCTACAATGAGCAGTTCTTC. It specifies CASSPRQRSSYNEQFF.

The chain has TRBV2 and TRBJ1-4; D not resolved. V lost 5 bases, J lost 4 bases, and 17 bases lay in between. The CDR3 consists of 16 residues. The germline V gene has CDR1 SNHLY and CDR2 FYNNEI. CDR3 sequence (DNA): TGTGCCAGCAGTACCCCTTTACAGAATTTTAATGAAAAACTGTTTTTT. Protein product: CASSTPLQNFNEKLFF. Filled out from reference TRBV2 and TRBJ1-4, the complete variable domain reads EPEVTQTPSHQVTQMGQEVILRCVPISNHLYFYWYRQILGQKVEFLVSFYNNEISEKSEIFDDQFSVERPDGSNFTLKIRSTKLEDSAMYFCASSTPLQNFNEKLFFGSGTQLSVL.

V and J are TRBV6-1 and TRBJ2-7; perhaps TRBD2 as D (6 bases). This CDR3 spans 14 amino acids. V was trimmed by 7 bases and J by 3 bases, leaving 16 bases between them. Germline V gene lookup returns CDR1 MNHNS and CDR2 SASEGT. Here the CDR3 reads CASTIRLGLYEQYF. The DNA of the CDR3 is TGTGCCAGCACCATAAGACTAGGTCTCTACGAGCAGTACTTC.

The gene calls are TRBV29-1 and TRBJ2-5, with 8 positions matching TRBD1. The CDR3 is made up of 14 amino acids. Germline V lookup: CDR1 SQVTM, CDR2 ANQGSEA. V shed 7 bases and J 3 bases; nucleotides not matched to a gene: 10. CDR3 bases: TGCAGCGCTACTGGACAGGGCGGTAAAGAGACCCAGTACTTC. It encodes CSATGQGGKETQYF.

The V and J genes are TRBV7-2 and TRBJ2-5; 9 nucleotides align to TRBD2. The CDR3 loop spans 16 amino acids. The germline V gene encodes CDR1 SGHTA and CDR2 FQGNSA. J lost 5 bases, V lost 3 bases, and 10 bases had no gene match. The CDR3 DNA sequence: TGTGCCAGCAGCTTCCGTAGCGGGGGCCTTCTGGAGACCCAGTACTTC. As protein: CASSFRSGGLLETQYF. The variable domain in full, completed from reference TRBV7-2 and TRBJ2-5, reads GAGVSQSPSNKVTEKGKDVELRCDPISGHTALYWYRQSLGQGLEFLIYFQGNSAPDKSGLPSDRFSAERTGGSVSTLTIQRTQQEDSAVYLCASSFRSGGLLETQYFGPGTRLLVL.

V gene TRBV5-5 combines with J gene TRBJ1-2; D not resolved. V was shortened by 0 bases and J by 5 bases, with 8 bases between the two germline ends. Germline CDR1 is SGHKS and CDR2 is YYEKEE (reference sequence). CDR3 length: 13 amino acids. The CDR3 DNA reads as TGTGCCAGCAGCTTGGCTGACTTGTATGGCTACACCTTC. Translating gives CASSLADLYGYTF.

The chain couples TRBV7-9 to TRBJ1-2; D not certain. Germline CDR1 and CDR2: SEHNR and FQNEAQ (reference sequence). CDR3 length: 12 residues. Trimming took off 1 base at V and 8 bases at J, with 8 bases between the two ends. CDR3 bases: TGTGCCAGCAGCTTAGGGTCGCGGGGCTACACCTTC. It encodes CASSLGSRGYTF.

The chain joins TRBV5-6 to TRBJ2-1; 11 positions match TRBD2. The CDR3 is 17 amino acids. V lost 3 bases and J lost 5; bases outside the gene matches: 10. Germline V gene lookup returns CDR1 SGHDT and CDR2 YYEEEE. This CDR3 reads CASSSLLSGRGDNEQFF. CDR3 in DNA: TGTGCCAGCAGCTCCCTCCTTAGCGGGAGGGGAGACAATGAGCAGTTCTTC.

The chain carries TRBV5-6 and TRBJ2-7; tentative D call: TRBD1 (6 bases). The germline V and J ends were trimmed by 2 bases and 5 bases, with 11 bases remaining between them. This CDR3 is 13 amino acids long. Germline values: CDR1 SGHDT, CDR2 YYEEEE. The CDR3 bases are TGTGCCAGCAGCTTATCCCACAGGGACGAGCAGTACTTC. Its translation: CASSLSHRDEQYF.

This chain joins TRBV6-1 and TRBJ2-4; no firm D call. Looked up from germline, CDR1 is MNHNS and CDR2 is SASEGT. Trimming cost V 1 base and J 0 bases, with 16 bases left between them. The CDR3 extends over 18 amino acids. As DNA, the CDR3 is TGTGCCAGCAGTGAAGGTCTAGGCCAGCTTCTAGCCAAAAACATTCAGTACTTC. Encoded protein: CASSEGLGQLLAKNIQYF.

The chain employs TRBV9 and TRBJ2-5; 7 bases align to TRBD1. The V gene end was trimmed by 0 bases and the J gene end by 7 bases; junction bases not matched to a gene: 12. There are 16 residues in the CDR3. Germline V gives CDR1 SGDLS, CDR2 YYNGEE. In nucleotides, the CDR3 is TGTGCCAGCAGCGTAGATGGGACAGCCGACGGCAGGACCCAGTACTTC. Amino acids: CASSVDGTADGRTQYF. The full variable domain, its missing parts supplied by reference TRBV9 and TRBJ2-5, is DSGVTQTPKHLITATGQRVTLRCSPRSGDLSVYWYQQSLDQGLQFLIQYYNGEERAKGNILERFSAQQFPDLHSELNLSSLELGDSALYFCASSVDGTADGRTQYFGPGTRLLVL.